A selection of T cell receptor beta chains follows, all from one sample in a study of beta chain features in type 1 diabetes. Data came from immunoSEQ multiplex PCR; TCRdb stores just in-frame clones and leaves some out. The sample includes 250,000 to 300,000 clones, around 24% of them seen just once. Source material: naive CD4+ T cells from blood. The source is a woman in her 30s with type 1 diabetes. Each CDR3 is given with its conserved first and last residue. A D gene is named only where the DNA matches it firmly. The size of a clone is reported for some rows only, either as once, few or many, or as a class for expanded clones.

clone size	V gene	J gene	D gene	CDR3 DNA	CDR3 protein
.	TRBV2	TRBJ2-5	.	TGTGCCAGCAGTCAGCTACAGGGTCTCCAAGAGACCCAGTACTTC	CASSQLQGLQETQYF
.	TRBV2	TRBJ1-1	.	TGTGCCAGCAGTGATGTGGTCTACGCTGAAGCTTTCTTT	CASSDVVYAEAFF
few	TRBV6-5	TRBJ2-7	TRBD2	TGTGCCATTGCCCTAGCGGGAGGCCCCTCCTACGAGCAGTACTTC	CAIALAGGPSYEQYF
few	TRBV7-2	TRBJ2-1	.	TGTGCCAGCAGCTCCATGATCCTTAGTGAGCAGTTCTTC	CASSSMILSEQFF
.	TRBV7-2	TRBJ2-7	TRBD2	TGTGCCAGCAGCTTAGACGGTAGCGGGAGCGTGGACTACGAGCAGTACTTC	CASSLDGSGSVDYEQYF
.	TRBV7-9	TRBJ2-3	.	TGTGCCAGCGGCCCAACTGGGCGGGCGCAGTATTTT	CASGPTGRAQYF
.	TRBV18	TRBJ1-1	TRBD1	TGTGCCAGCTCACCGGGTACAGGGGCCGACACTGAAGCTTTCTTT	CASSPGTGADTEAFF
few	TRBV30	TRBJ1-2	.	TGTGCCTGGAGCGGGGGAAATGGCTACACCTTC	CAWSGGNGYTF
.	TRBV28	TRBJ2-3	TRBD2	TGTGCCAGCAGTTTAGGGGGACTAGCGTCAGATACGCAGTATTTT	CASSLGGLASDTQYF
.	TRBV4-2	TRBJ2-3	TRBD2	TGTGCCAGCAGCCAAGAAGGCCAGACTAGCTACCTCCCAGATACGCAGTATTTT	CASSQEGQTSYLPDTQYF
.	TRBV19	TRBJ2-3	TRBD1	TGTGCCAGTTTCACAGGGGGTGCTGGAGATACGCAGTATTTT	CASFTGGAGDTQYF
.	TRBV7-7	TRBJ1-2	TRBD1	TGTGCTAGCAGCCCCTTAGGACAGGGTCGCGGCTACACCTTC	CASSPLGQGRGYTF
few	TRBV25-1	TRBJ2-3	TRBD2	TGTGCCAGCAGTCCGGGTAGCGGGACTAGCACAGATACGCAGTATTTT	CASSPGSGTSTDTQYF
.	TRBV7-2	TRBJ2-7	.	TGTGCCAGCAGCTTTGCGGGACTCTACGAGCAGTACTTC	CASSFAGLYEQYF
.	TRBV30	TRBJ2-5	.	TGTGCCTGGAGTGAGGGGTTCGGAGAGACCCAGTACTTC	CAWSEGFGETQYF
few	TRBV28	TRBJ2-7	TRBD1	TGTGCCAGGGTAAACAGGGGTAGCGAGCAGTACTTC	CARVNRGSEQYF
few	TRBV18	TRBJ1-2	TRBD1	TGTGCCAGCTCACCTCCGGGACAGGGAAGCTATGGCTACACCTTC	CASSPPGQGSYGYTF
.	TRBV4-1	TRBJ1-5	.	TGCGCCAGCAGCCAAGTGCGGGGCCAGAATAGCAATCAGCCCCAGCATTTT	CASSQVRGQNSNQPQHF
.	TRBV25-1	TRBJ2-1	.	TGTGCTTCTACGCGAGGGGGGGCCTACAATGAGCAGTTCTTC	CASTRGGAYNEQFF
few	TRBV7-9	TRBJ1-2	.	TGTGCCAGCAGCGAAGGACAGAAGCCGCTTAACTATGGCTACACCTTC	CASSEGQKPLNYGYTF
.	TRBV19	TRBJ2-7	.	TGTGCCAGTAGGGGAGATTCCTACGAGCAGTACTTC	CASRGDSYEQYF
few	TRBV29-1	TRBJ2-5	TRBD1	TGCAGCGTATACAGGGGGCCAGAGACCCAGTACTTC	CSVYRGPETQYF
.	TRBV19	TRBJ1-2	.	TGTGCCAGTAATCCGACGGGAGAACTGCATGGCTACACCTTC	CASNPTGELHGYTF
.	TRBV16	TRBJ2-5	TRBD2	TGTGCCAGCAGCCGACGAGCAACTAGCGAGGGGACCCAGTACTTC	CASSRRATSEGTQYF
few	TRBV12-5	TRBJ2-2	.	TGTGCTAGTGATCTAGGGGTGACCGGGGAGCTGTTTTTT	CASDLGVTGELFF
.	TRBV7-6	TRBJ2-1	TRBD2	TGTGCCAGCACCGATGGACTAGCGGGAGTTAAGGAGTTCTTC	CASTDGLAGVKEFF
few	TRBV7-2	TRBJ2-1	.	TGTGCCAGCAGCTTAGGGAGCTACAATGAGCAGTTCTTC	CASSLGSYNEQFF
.	TRBV5-1	TRBJ2-2	TRBD2	TGCGCCAGCAGCTTCCCAGCGGGAAGCACCGGGGAGCTGTTTTTT	CASSFPAGSTGELFF
few	TRBV5-4	TRBJ2-5	TRBD2	TGTGCCAGCAGCTTTCTACTAGCGGGAGTAGAGACCCAGTACTTC	CASSFLLAGVETQYF
.	TRBV5-1	TRBJ1-4	.	TGCGCCAGCAGCTTGAACAGTAATAATGAAAAACTGTTTTTT	CASSLNSNNEKLFF
.	TRBV18	TRBJ1-2	TRBD1	TGTGCCAGCTCACGACCGGGACAGATCTATGGCTACACCTTC	CASSRPGQIYGYTF
few	TRBV5-1	TRBJ2-5	.	TGCGCCAGCAGCTTGTTTGCAGAACAAGAGACCCAGTACTTC	CASSLFAEQETQYF
.	TRBV28	TRBJ2-3	TRBD2	TGTGCCAGCATAGCGGGGGGCAGTTTGGCAGATACGCAGTATTTT	CASIAGGSLADTQYF
.	TRBV5-1	TRBJ2-5	TRBD2	TGCGCCAGCAGCGTCGGACTAGCGGAGGGAGAGACCCAGTACTTC	CASSVGLAEGETQYF
.	TRBV9	TRBJ2-3	.	TGTGCCAGCAGCTCGACCGGAATAAGCGGGGATACGCAGTATTTT	CASSSTGISGDTQYF
.	TRBV5-1	TRBJ2-2	TRBD2	TGCGCCAGCAGCTTGGAACCGGGAGGGTTAACCGGGGAGCTGTTTTTT	CASSLEPGGLTGELFF
.	TRBV6-5	TRBJ2-1	TRBD2	TGTGCCACCCTTAGCGGGAGCTATGAGCAGTTCTTC	CATLSGSYEQFF
.	TRBV6-6	TRBJ1-5	TRBD1	TGTGCCAGCAGTTACTGGGGACAGGACAATCAGCCCCAGCATTTT	CASSYWGQDNQPQHF
few	TRBV7-7	TRBJ2-5	TRBD1	TGTGCTAGCAGCTCCGACAGGGGGCCGGAGACCCAGTACTTC	CASSSDRGPETQYF
.	TRBV25-1	TRBJ2-1	.	TGTGCCAGCAGTGACGGGAGTACTACATACAATGAGCAGTTCTTC	CASSDGSTTYNEQFF
few	TRBV10-3	TRBJ2-7	.	TGTGCCACGTCGCAGTTTTTCTACGAGCAGTACTTC	CATSQFFYEQYF
few	TRBV7-2	TRBJ2-7	TRBD2	TGTGCCAGCAGCTTAATCCTAGCGGGTGCCTACGAGCAGTACTTC	CASSLILAGAYEQYF
.	TRBV11-3	TRBJ2-5	.	TGTGCCAGCAGCTTAGGTTTCAGTGAGACCCAGTACTTC	CASSLGFSETQYF
.	TRBV4-1	TRBJ2-1	.	TGCGCCAGCAGCCAAGGGGCGTTTTACAATGAGCAGTTCTTC	CASSQGAFYNEQFF
few	TRBV5-1	TRBJ2-1	TRBD2	TGCGCCAGCAGCACGGGACTAGCGGGCAATGAGCAGTTCTTC	CASSTGLAGNEQFF
few	TRBV30	TRBJ1-5	.	TGTGCCTGGAGTGTATCCACAGATCAGCCCCAGCATTTT	CAWSVSTDQPQHF